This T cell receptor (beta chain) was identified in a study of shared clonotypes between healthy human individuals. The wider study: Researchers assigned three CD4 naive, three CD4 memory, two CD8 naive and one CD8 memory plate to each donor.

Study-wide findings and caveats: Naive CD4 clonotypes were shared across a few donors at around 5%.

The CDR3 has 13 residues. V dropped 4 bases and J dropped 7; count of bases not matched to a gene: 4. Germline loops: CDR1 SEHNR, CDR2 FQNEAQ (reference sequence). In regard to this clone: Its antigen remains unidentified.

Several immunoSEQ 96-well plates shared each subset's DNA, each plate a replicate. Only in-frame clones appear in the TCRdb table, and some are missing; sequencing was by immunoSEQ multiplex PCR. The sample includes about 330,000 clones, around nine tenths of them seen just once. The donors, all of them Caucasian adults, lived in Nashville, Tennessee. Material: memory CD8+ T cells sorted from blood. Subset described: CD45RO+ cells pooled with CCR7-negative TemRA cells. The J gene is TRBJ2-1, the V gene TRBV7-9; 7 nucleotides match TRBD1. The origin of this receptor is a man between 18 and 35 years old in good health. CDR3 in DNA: TGTGCCAGCAGCTCCGACAGGGAAAATGAGCAGTTCTTC. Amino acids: CASSSDRENEQFF.